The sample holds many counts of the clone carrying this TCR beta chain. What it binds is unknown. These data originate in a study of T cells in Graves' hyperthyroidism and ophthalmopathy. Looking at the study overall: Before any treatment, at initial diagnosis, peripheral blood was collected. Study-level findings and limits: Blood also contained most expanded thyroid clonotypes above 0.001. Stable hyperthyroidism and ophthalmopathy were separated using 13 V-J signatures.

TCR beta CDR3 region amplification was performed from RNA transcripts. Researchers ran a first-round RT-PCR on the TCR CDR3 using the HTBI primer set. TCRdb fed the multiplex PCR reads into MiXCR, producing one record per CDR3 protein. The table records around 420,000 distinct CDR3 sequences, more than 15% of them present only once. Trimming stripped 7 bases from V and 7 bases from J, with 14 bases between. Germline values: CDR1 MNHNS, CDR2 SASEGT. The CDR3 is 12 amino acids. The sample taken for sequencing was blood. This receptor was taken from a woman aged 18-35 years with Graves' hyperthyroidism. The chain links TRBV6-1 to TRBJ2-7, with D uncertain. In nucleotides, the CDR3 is TGTGCCAGCACCTCTGAGCTGCGGGAGCAGTACTTC. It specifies CASTSELREQYF.